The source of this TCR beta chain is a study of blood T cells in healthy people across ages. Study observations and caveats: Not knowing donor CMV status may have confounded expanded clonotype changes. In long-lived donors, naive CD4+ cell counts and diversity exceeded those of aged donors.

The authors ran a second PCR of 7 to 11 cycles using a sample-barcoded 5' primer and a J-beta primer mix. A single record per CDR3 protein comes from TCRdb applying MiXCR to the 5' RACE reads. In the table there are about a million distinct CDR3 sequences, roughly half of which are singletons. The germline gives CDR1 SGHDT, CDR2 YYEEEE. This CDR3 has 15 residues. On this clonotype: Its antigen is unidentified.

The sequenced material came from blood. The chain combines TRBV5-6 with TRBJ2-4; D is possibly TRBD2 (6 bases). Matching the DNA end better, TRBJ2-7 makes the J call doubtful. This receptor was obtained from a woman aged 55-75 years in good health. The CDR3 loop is CASSFVGLGGIEQYF. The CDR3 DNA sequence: TGTGCCAGCAGCTTCGTTGGATTAGGAGGGATCGAGCAGTACTTC.